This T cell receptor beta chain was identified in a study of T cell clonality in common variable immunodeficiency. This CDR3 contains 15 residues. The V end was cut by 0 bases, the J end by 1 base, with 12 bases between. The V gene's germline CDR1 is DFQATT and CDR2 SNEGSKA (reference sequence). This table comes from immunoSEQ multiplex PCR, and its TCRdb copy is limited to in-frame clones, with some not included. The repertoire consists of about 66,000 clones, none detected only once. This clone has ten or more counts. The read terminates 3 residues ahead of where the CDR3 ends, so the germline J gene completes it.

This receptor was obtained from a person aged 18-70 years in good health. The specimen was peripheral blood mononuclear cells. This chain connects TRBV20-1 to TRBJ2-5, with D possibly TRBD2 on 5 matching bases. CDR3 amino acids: CSARDRPRGQETQYF. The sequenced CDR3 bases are TGCAGTGCTAGAGATCGGCCCCGGGGCCAAGAGACC.